This is a list of T cell receptor beta chains from one sample in a study of CD8+ T cells in alopecia areata. Profiled with immunoSEQ multiplex PCR; TCRdb holds only in-frame clones, not every one. Here the sample spans 90,000 or so clones, 44% being singletons. This specimen consisted of CD8+ T cells sorted from blood, obtained at week 24, from a patient treated with tofacitinib. These receptors originate from a human donor with alopecia areata. Both conserved end residues are part of each CDR3. The order of the fields is D gene, clone size, J gene, V gene, CDR3 protein, CDR3 DNA. The D gene is left open where the match is weak. Not every row has a clone size; where given, it reads once, few, many or a size class.

>TRBD1|.|TRBJ1-5|TRBV5-1
CASSPGQGDQPQHF
TGCGCCAGCAGCCCCGGACAGGGAGATCAGCCCCAGCATTTT
>.|.|TRBJ1-2|TRBV7-9
CASSLGARFYGYTF
TGTGCCAGCAGCTTAGGCGCCAGATTCTATGGCTACACCTTC
>.|.|TRBJ2-7|TRBV4-1
CASSQDSASASYEQYF
TGCGCCAGCAGCCAAGACTCGGCTAGCGCCTCCTACGAGCAGTACTTC
>.|.|TRBJ1-3|TRBV4-3
CASSQDPGASGNTIYF
TGCGCCAGCAGCCAAGATCCGGGGGCATCTGGAAACACCATATATTTT
>TRBD2|.|TRBJ2-7|TRBV12-5
CASFSPTTSGSRYEQYF
TGTGCTAGCTTCAGTCCCACTACCAGCGGGAGTCGGTACGAGCAGTACTTC
>.|.|TRBJ2-3|TRBV4-2
CASSQGVGPSTDTQYF
TGTGCCAGCAGCCAAGGAGTCGGACCTAGCACAGATACGCAGTATTTT
>.|few|TRBJ1-2|TRBV14
CASSQGRQNYGYTF
TGTGCCAGCAGCCAGGGACGGCAAAACTATGGCTACACCTTC
>TRBD1|.|TRBJ2-7|TRBV4-1
CASSHETGAVSEQYF
TGCGCCAGCAGCCATGAGACAGGGGCAGTTTCCGAGCAGTACTTC
>.|few|TRBJ2-7|TRBV10-3
CAISETRTYEQYF
TGTGCCATCAGTGAGACGAGAACCTACGAGCAGTACTTC
>.|.|TRBJ1-1|TRBV6-1
CASLTGNTEAFF
TGTGCCAGCCTGACAGGGAACACTGAAGCTTTCTTT
>TRBD2|.|TRBJ2-7|TRBV29-1
CSVKRGDEQYF
TGCAGCGTCAAACGGGGGGACGAGCAGTACTTC
>.|.|TRBJ2-7|TRBV27
CASSQGPGRGNEQYF
TGTGCCAGCAGTCAAGGGCCAGGGAGGGGGAACGAGCAGTACTTC
>.|.|TRBJ1-5|TRBV7-9
CASSFGDSNQPQHF
TGTGCCAGCAGCTTCGGGGATAGCAATCAGCCCCAGCATTTT